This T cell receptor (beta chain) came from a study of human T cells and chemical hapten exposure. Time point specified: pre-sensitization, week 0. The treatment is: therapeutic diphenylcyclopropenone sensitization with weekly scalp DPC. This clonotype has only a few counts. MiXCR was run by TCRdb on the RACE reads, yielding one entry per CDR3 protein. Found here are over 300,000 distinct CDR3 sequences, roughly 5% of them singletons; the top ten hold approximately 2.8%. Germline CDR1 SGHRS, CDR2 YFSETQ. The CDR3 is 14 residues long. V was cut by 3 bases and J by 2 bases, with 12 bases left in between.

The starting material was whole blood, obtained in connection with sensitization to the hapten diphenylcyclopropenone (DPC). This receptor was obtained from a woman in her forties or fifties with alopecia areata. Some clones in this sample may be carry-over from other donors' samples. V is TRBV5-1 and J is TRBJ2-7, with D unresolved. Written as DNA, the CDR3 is TGCGCCAGCAGCTACCCGAGGCAGCCCTACGAGCAGTACTTC. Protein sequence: CASSYPRQPYEQYF.